A single sample is the source of the 31 T cell receptor beta chains below, sequenced in a study of radiotherapy plus CTLA-4 blockade in lung cancer listed by TCRdb under 2018. The library was built by means of the immunoSEQ multiplex PCR assay. In its TCRdb copy, this immuneACCESS table keeps in-frame sequences only and misses some clones. Where compared with another copy, unresolved V genes explain less than half of these, and the others have no known cause. This sample comprises about 53,000 clones, 80% to 90% of them detected only once. The ten largest clones represent more than 4% of the sample. The material was peripheral blood, obtained from a patient treated with radiotherapy plus ipilimumab. These receptors were obtained from a human donor with non-small cell lung cancer whose response to radiotherapy plus ipilimumab could not be evaluated.

The V and J genes are TRBV11-2 and TRBJ2-7; TRBD2 is a possible D gene (6 bases). Looked up from germline, CDR1 is SGHAT and CDR2 is FQNNGV. Trimming removed 6 bases at V and 0 bases at J, with 15 bases between. CDR3 length: 15 amino acids. The DNA of the CDR3 is TGTGCCAGCAGGACATGGGGAGGTTCCTCCTACGAGCAGTACTTC. It yields the protein CASRTWGGSSYEQYF.

This chain joins TRBV5-8 and TRBJ1-1; TRBD1 might be the D (6 bases). The V end lost 0 bases, the J end lost 6 bases, and 12 bases lay between the germline ends. This CDR3 contains 14 residues. Germline-derived CDR1 and CDR2 are SGHTS and YDEGEE. As DNA, the CDR3 is TGTGCCAGCAGCTTGGTTCAGGGGAGGGCTGAAGCTTTCTTT. This encodes CASSLVQGRAEAFF.

The chain combines TRBV7-2 with TRBJ1-2, with 7 bases lining up with TRBD1. Germline CDR1 reads SGHTA; CDR2 reads FQGNSA. V lost 2 bases to trimming and J lost 4 bases; unmatched junction nucleotides: 13. The CDR3 covers 17 residues. CDR3 protein: CASSLWDPDRVFYGYTF. In nucleotides, the CDR3 is TGTGCCAGCAGCTTATGGGACCCAGACAGGGTTTTCTATGGCTACACCTTC.

The chain recombines TRBV28 with TRBJ2-3; the D gene is possibly TRBD1 (6 bases). Germline V gene data show CDR1 as MDHEN and CDR2 as SYDVKM. The CDR3 sequence is 16 residues long. V was cut by 6 bases and J by 2 bases, with 18 bases left in between. The CDR3 nucleotides are TGTGCCAGCAGCCCCCTGTCAGGGGTCTCCACAGATACGCAGTATTTT. This sequence encodes CASSPLSGVSTDTQYF.

The chain carries TRBV7-6 and TRBJ2-3; TRBD2 matches at 11 bases. CDR3 size: 16 residues. In germline, CDR1 is SGHVS, CDR2 FNYEAQ. V shed 4 bases, J shed 7 bases, and the junction held 10 bases outside the gene matches. The CDR3: CASSSTSGRSLNTQYF. CDR3 in DNA: TGTGCCAGCAGCTCCACTAGCGGGAGATCTTTGAATACGCAGTATTTT.

The chain carries TRBV19 and TRBJ1-1, with D possibly being TRBD1 (6 bases). The V gene lost 5 bases and the J gene lost 6 bases, with 28 bases spanning the gap. The CDR3 contains 18 residues. Germline CDR1 and CDR2: LNHDA and SQIVND (reference sequence). The CDR3 protein is CASSLGGDGTAKDSEAFF. Written as DNA, the CDR3 is TGTGCCAGTAGTTTAGGGGGGGATGGGACCGCCAAGGACTCTGAAGCTTTCTTT.

The gene calls are TRBV7-2 and TRBJ1-2, with D perhaps TRBD1 (5 bases). The V end lost 5 bases, the J end lost 3 bases, and 16 bases lay between the germline ends. Germline CDR1 SGHTA, CDR2 FQGNSA. The CDR3 has 15 residues. CDR3 in amino acids: CASSRVGWGDYGYTF. The DNA for the CDR3 is TGTGCCAGCAGCCGTGTGGGTTGGGGGGACTATGGCTACACCTTC.

The V gene is TRBV27, the J gene TRBJ1-2; D perhaps matches TRBD1 (5 bases). CDR3 length: 14 amino acids. Germline CDR1 MNHEY, CDR2 SMNVEV (reference sequence). The V end was cut by 5 bases, the J end by 5 bases, with 15 bases between. CDR3 sequence reads: CASSPTETAYGYTF. The CDR3 coding sequence is TGTGCCAGCAGTCCGACGGAGACAGCGTATGGCTACACCTTC.

This clone has a handful of counts. This sequence joins TRBV27 and TRBJ2-3; 11 bases agree with TRBD2. The germline V gene has CDR1 MNHEY and CDR2 SMNVEV (reference sequence). The CDR3 sequence is 15 residues long. The J segment lost 2 bases and the V segment lost 3 bases, leaving 1 base of the junction unmatched. The CDR3 DNA follows: TGTGCCAGCAGTTTTAGCGGGAGGGACACAGATACGCAGTATTTT. This gives the protein CASSFSGRDTDTQYF.

The chain combines TRBV4-3 with TRBJ2-7, with 8 bases fitting TRBD1. In germline, CDR1 is LGHNA, CDR2 YSLEER. This CDR3 contains 15 residues. Unmatched junction bases numbered 7, after V lost 4 bases and J lost 2 bases. CDR3 in DNA: TGCGCCAGCAGCCTACATCACAGGGGGGCCTACGAGCAGTACTTC. Residues: CASSLHHRGAYEQYF.

The chain links TRBV6-6 to TRBJ1-4; maybe TRBD1 (6 bases). Trimming stripped 2 bases from V and 8 bases from J, with 15 bases between. Germline assignment: CDR1 MNHNY and CDR2 SVGAGI (reference sequence). CDR3 length: 15 amino acids. The CDR3 sequence is CASSYGQPMIEKLFF. In DNA form, the CDR3 reads TGTGCCAGCAGTTACGGACAGCCCATGATCGAAAAACTGTTTTTT.

This chain links TRBV5-4 with TRBJ2-1; TRBD2 might be the D (5 bases). Germline V gene sequence: CDR1 SGHNT, CDR2 YYREEE (reference sequence). The CDR3 length is 13 residues. Trimming left V 4 bases short and J 3 bases short, with 8 bases between. CDR3 nucleotide sequence: TGTGCCAGCAGCCCCGGACTCTACAATGAGCAGTTCTTC. Encoded protein: CASSPGLYNEQFF.

This sequence joins TRBV5-4 and TRBJ1-2, with no clear D. The CDR3 covers 15 residues. V gave up 2 bases and J gave up 0 bases, with 11 bases separating them. Germline lookup yields CDR1 SGHNT and CDR2 YYREEE (reference sequence). The chain's CDR3 is CASSFPPGTNYGYTF. CDR3 DNA: TGTGCCAGCAGCTTTCCTCCGGGGACTAACTATGGCTACACCTTC.

This sequence joins TRBV6-1 and TRBJ1-2, with 8 bases identical to TRBD1. The length of the CDR3 is 15 residues. Looked up from germline, CDR1 is MNHNS and CDR2 is SASEGT. The V segment lost 2 bases and the J segment 8 bases; nucleotides outside the gene matches: 10. CDR3 in DNA: TGTGCCAGCAGTGAAAGGGACTCGACAGGGGTCGGCTACACCTTC. Its translation is CASSERDSTGVGYTF.

The chain employs TRBV5-1 and TRBJ2-7, with D tentatively TRBD2 (5 bases). Germline V CDR1 and CDR2: SGHRS, YFSETQ. The CDR3 contains 14 residues. V was shortened by 6 bases and J by 7 bases, with 20 bases between the two germline ends. CDR3 sequence: CASTRGPGIGEQYF. The CDR3 bases are TGCGCCAGCACTCGAGGTCCGGGGATAGGAGAGCAGTACTTC. The complete variable domain, with remaining parts taken from reference TRBV5-1 and TRBJ2-7, reads KAGVTQTPRYLIKTRGQQVTLSCSPISGHRSVSWYQQTPGQGLQFLFEYFSETQRNKGNFPGRFSGRQFSNSRSEMNVSTLELGDSALYLCASTRGPGIGEQYFGPGTRLTVT.

The CDR3 nucleotides are TGTGCCAGCAGGGGATCCGGACAGGGCCTCTACGAGCAGTACTTC. Translation: CASRGSGQGLYEQYF. This chain uses TRBV28 with TRBJ2-7; TRBD1 matches at 8 bases. Trimming removed 6 bases from V and 3 bases from J; junction bases left unmatched: 10. CDR1 is MDHEN and CDR2 is SYDVKM in the germline V gene. CDR3 length: 15 residues.

The chain is built from TRBV29-1 and TRBJ2-3; 9 positions agree with TRBD2. J gave up 2 bases and V 7 bases, and 7 bases lay outside the gene matches. The CDR3 loop spans 14 amino acids. Per the germline V gene, CDR1 is SQVTM and CDR2 is ANQGSEA. The CDR3 protein is CSAASSGVTDTQYF. The CDR3 nucleotides read TGCAGCGCAGCCTCTAGCGGGGTCACAGATACGCAGTATTTT.

The genes are TRBV4-1 and TRBJ1-2, with 10 bases lining up with TRBD1. Trimming took 1 base from V and 7 from J; bases not matched to a gene: 6. Germline V gene data show CDR1 as MGHRA and CDR2 as YSYEKL. CDR3 length equals 15 residues. CDR3 coding DNA: TGCGCCAGCAGCCAAGGTGACAGGGGGCAAACTGGCTACACCTTC. This translates into CASSQGDRGQTGYTF.

The J gene is TRBJ1-5, the V gene TRBV28, with 8 bases identical to TRBD1. The CDR3 runs 15 residues. The V segment lost 6 bases and the J segment 4 bases; nucleotides outside the gene matches: 8. Germline V CDR1 and CDR2: MDHEN, SYDVKM. The CDR3 bases are TGTGCCAGCAGACCCGGGACAGGAAGAAATCAGCCCCAGCATTTT. Translation gives CASRPGTGRNQPQHF.

J is TRBJ2-1 and V is TRBV27, with D possibly TRBD1 on 5 matching bases. Germline values: CDR1 MNHEY, CDR2 SMNVEV (reference sequence). The CDR3 length is 13 residues. V was pared by 4 bases and J by 7 bases, with 11 bases between. CDR3 in amino acids: CASSWGSVNEQFF. The CDR3 region has the DNA TGTGCCAGCAGTTGGGGCTCGGTGAATGAGCAGTTCTTC.

The chain links TRBV6-6 to TRBJ1-2, with D unclear. The CDR3 is 16 residues long. Trimming took off 2 bases at V and 2 bases at J, with 15 bases between the two ends. Looked up from germline, CDR1 is MNHNY and CDR2 is SVGAGI (reference sequence). This CDR3 reads CASSYLQTPANYGYTF. The CDR3 coding sequence is TGTGCCAGCAGTTACCTACAGACACCCGCAAACTATGGCTACACCTTC.

The gene calls are TRBV6-6 and TRBJ2-5; 7 bases are a match to TRBD1. CDR1 MNHNY and CDR2 SVGAGI come from the germline V gene (reference sequence). With V trimmed by 6 bases and J by 2 bases, 12 bases remained unmatched. CDR3 length equals 16 residues. CDR3 in DNA: TGTGCCAGCAGCGTCGGTACGAGGGACAGACAAGAGACCCAGTACTTC. Translating it yields CASSVGTRDRQETQYF.

About this clone: The junction differs from germline at one of its ends, possibly a read error. This chain uses TRBV25-1 with TRBJ2-5; the match to TRBD2 covers 11 bases. The CDR3 has 17 amino acids. CDR1 MGHDK and CDR2 SYGVNS come from the germline V gene. CDR3 in amino acids: CASSHRAVAGGQETQHF. In DNA form, the CDR3 reads TGTGCCAGCAGCCATCGGGCCGTAGCGGGAGGGCAAGAGACCCAGCACTTC.

On this clone: One end of the junction fails to match germline, which may point to a read error. The gene calls are TRBV7-2 and TRBJ2-4, with TRBD1 as a possible D gene (5 bases). Germline CDR1 and CDR2: SGHTA and FQGNSA. The CDR3 totals 12 residues. The CDR3 bases are TGTGCCAGCAGCTTAGGGCTAACAGGACCACACTTC. Its protein product is CASSLGLTGPHF.

This sequence joins TRBV18 and TRBJ1-5, with TRBD1 matching over 10 bases. The V gene's germline CDR1 is KGHSH and CDR2 LQKENI. V lost 2 bases and J lost 2; bases outside the gene matches: 0. The CDR3 length is 15 residues. The CDR3 region has the DNA TGTGCCAGCTCACCAGGGACAGGGGGCAATCAGCCCCAGCATTTT. This sequence encodes CASSPGTGGNQPQHF.

This sequence joins TRBV25-1 and TRBJ1-1; a weak D match, TRBD1 (6 bases). Germline CDR1 reads MGHDK; CDR2 reads SYGVNS. CDR3 length: 13 residues. V was pared by 6 bases and J by 2 bases, with 10 bases between. The CDR3 DNA reads TGTGCCAGCAGGGAACAGGGAAACACTGAAGCTTTCTTT. Translation: CASREQGNTEAFF.

As DNA, the CDR3 is TGCGCCAGCAGCCAAGATGCGGGACAGCTTTATGGCTACACCTTC. Translation: CASSQDAGQLYGYTF. This chain connects TRBV4-3 to TRBJ1-2; 7 nucleotides line up with TRBD1. This CDR3 has 15 residues. V trimming: 0 bases; J trimming: 5 bases; junction bases outside the gene matches: 6. The germline V gene has CDR1 LGHNA and CDR2 YSLEER.

This clone was picked up a small number of times. The chain has TRBV11-3 and TRBJ2-2; D gene uncertain. V shed 6 bases and J shed 2 bases, with 4 bases lying between them. This CDR3 has 12 amino acids. The germline CDR1 and CDR2 sequences are SGHNT and YENEEA. The CDR3 region is CASSHNTGELFF. The CDR3 region has the DNA TGTGCCAGCAGTCATAACACCGGGGAGCTGTTTTTT.

V usage is TRBV18 and J usage is TRBJ2-7; D is possibly TRBD1 (6 bases). V was clipped by 3 bases and J by 3 bases, with 18 bases between them. From germline, CDR1 is KGHSH and CDR2 LQKENI. This CDR3 is built from 16 residues. In DNA form, the CDR3 reads TGTGCCAGCTCACCGCCCTGGACAGTCTCTATCTACGAGCAGTACTTC. Protein sequence: CASSPPWTVSIYEQYF.

This clone was counted a few times. The V gene is TRBV5-1, the J gene TRBJ2-7; 7 nucleotides match TRBD1. V shed 1 base and J 3 bases; nucleotides not matched to a gene: 7. Germline V gene lookup returns CDR1 SGHRS and CDR2 YFSETQ. The CDR3 has 15 amino acids. The CDR3 DNA follows: TGCGCCAGCAGCTTGTCTAGGGCAGGGGGCTACGAGCAGTACTTC. Translated, it gives CASSLSRAGGYEQYF. Using reference TRBV5-1 and TRBJ2-7 for the parts outside the CDR3, the full variable domain is KAGVTQTPRYLIKTRGQQVTLSCSPISGHRSVSWYQQTPGQGLQFLFEYFSETQRNKGNFPGRFSGRQFSNSRSEMNVSTLELGDSALYLCASSLSRAGGYEQYFGPGTRLTVT.

This rearrangement joins TRBV30 to TRBJ2-2; D gene ambiguous. Germline V gene sequence: CDR1 GTSNPN, CDR2 SVGIG (reference sequence). Deletions cut 2 bases from V and 4 bases from J, with 14 bases between. The CDR3 consists of 15 residues. Written as DNA, the CDR3 is TGTGCCTGGAGTCTTGGGCGAGTTGGCACCGGGGAGCTGTTTTTT. Residues: CAWSLGRVGTGELFF.